Following are 24 T cell receptor beta chains from one sample sequenced in a study of shared clonotypes between healthy human individuals. Sequencing was performed with immunoSEQ multiplex PCR; in TCRdb, only in-frame clones are kept and a portion is missing. There are 300,000 or so clones in the sample; approximately 74% occur only once, and 9% to 12% lies in the top ten. Sequenced material: memory CD4+ T cells sorted from blood. Subset denoted: CD45RA-negative fraction. Receptor source: a man aged 30-40 years in good health.

V gene TRBV30 combines with J gene TRBJ2-3; the D is unclear. V lost 4 bases to trimming and J lost 0 bases, with 14 bases between them. This CDR3 is built from 15 residues. Germline V gives CDR1 GTSNPN, CDR2 SVGIG (reference sequence). Here the CDR3 DNA reads TGTGCCTGGACTTTGACATCCTCTAGCACAGATACGCAGTATTTT. Protein product: CAWTLTSSSTDTQYF.

The chain carries TRBV13 and TRBJ2-3; D is unclear. This CDR3 contains 13 residues. CDR1 PRHDT and CDR2 FYEKMQ come from the germline V gene (reference sequence). V lost 2 bases and J lost 6, with 9 bases in between. This CDR3 is CASSLKGSDTQYF. The CDR3 coding sequence is TGTGCCAGCAGCTTAAAGGGTTCGGATACGCAGTATTTT.

Here the CDR3 reads CASSLGEGTGIGEAFF. In DNA, the CDR3 is TGTGCCAGCAGCTTAGGTGAGGGGACAGGGATTGGTGAAGCTTTCTTT. The V and J genes are TRBV7-2 and TRBJ1-1, with TRBD1 identical over 9 bases. The CDR3 sequence is 16 residues long. Per germline, CDR1 SGHTA and CDR2 FQGNSA. The junction had 10 bases not matched to a gene; V was cut back by 1 base and J by 7 bases.

This clone appeared once. This chain connects TRBV7-9 to TRBJ2-7; D is possibly TRBD1 (5 bases). The CDR3 spans 13 residues. V was pared by 6 bases and J by 6 bases, with 15 bases between. Germline assignment: CDR1 SEHNR and CDR2 FQNEAQ (reference sequence). The DNA for the CDR3 is TGTGCCAGCAGTATAGGGGTTAGTCCCGAGCAGTACTTC. It codes for CASSIGVSPEQYF.

The chain links TRBV28 to TRBJ1-2; TRBD1 is a possible D gene (5 bases). The germline V gene encodes CDR1 MDHEN and CDR2 SYDVKM. The V end was cut by 10 bases, the J end by 3 bases, with 12 bases between. The CDR3 loop spans 12 amino acids. CDR3 in amino acids: CATGTWDYGYTF. The CDR3 nucleotides read TGTGCCACCGGGACCTGGGACTATGGCTACACCTTC.

There are many counts of this clone. The chain joins TRBV4-1 to TRBJ2-7, with TRBD2 matching over 9 bases. The CDR3 length is 16 residues. Unmatched junction bases numbered 12, after V lost 0 bases and J lost 9 bases. The germline V gene has CDR1 MGHRA and CDR2 YSYEKL. As DNA, the CDR3 is TGCGCCAGCAGCCAAGAAATATTTAGCGGGAGAGAGGTGCAGTACTTC. This sequence encodes CASSQEIFSGREVQYF.

A word on this clone: The sample contains more than one DNA sequence encoding this CDR3. CDR3 protein: CASSGGRLSGANVLTF. The CDR3, as DNA: TGTGCCAGCTCAGGGGGCAGACTCTCTGGGGCCAACGTCCTGACTTTC. The V and J genes are TRBV7-2 and TRBJ2-6; 8 nucleotides match TRBD1. V trimming: 8 bases; J trimming: 0 bases; junction bases outside the gene matches: 6. The CDR3 totals 16 residues. Germline CDR1 and CDR2: SGHTA and FQGNSA.

This clone was counted a single time. V gene TRBV15 combines with J gene TRBJ2-3; 8 bases line up with TRBD2. J gave up 2 bases and V 0 bases, and 10 bases lay outside the gene matches. Germline loops: CDR1 LNHNV, CDR2 YYDKDF (reference sequence). CDR3 length: 18 amino acids. CDR3 DNA: TGTGCCACCAGCAGAGACAGTGATGGCGGGAGGTACACAGATACGCAGTATTTT. The encoded protein is CATSRDSDGGRYTDTQYF.

This chain links TRBV5-4 with TRBJ2-7, with 7 nucleotides matching TRBD1. The CDR3 totals 14 residues. Germline-derived CDR1 and CDR2 are SGHNT and YYREEE (reference sequence). The ends lost 0 bases at V and 7 bases at J; junction bases unmatched: 7. The CDR3 reads CASSLDRGSGEQYF. For the CDR3, the DNA is TGTGCCAGCAGCTTGGACAGGGGATCGGGAGAGCAGTACTTC.

The CDR3 sequence is CASRPGRRGSYNEQFF. The CDR3 DNA reads TGTGCCAGTAGGCCCGGGAGACGAGGCTCCTACAATGAGCAGTTCTTC. The chain links TRBV19 to TRBJ2-1; a possible D gene is TRBD2 (6 bases). CDR3 size: 16 residues. Germline CDR1 and CDR2: LNHDA and SQIVND (reference sequence). The V end was cut by 6 bases, the J end by 0 bases, with 15 bases between.

The CDR3: CASSLGLAGVGEQFF. DNA for the CDR3: TGTGCCAGCAGCCTAGGACTAGCGGGAGTCGGTGAGCAGTTCTTC. This sequence joins TRBV5-8 and TRBJ2-1; TRBD2 matches 13 bases. CDR1 and CDR2 from the germline V gene are SGHTS and YDEGEE. V lost 4 bases, J lost 9 bases, and 7 bases stayed unmatched. There are 15 residues in the CDR3.

V and J are TRBV18 and TRBJ2-2; no clear D gene. The CDR3 is 12 amino acids. Germline CDR1 and CDR2: KGHSH and LQKENI. The V and J ends lost 6 bases and 5 bases respectively, with 7 bases between them. CDR3 DNA: TGTGCCAGCTCGTCAGGTACCGGGGAGCTGTTTTTT. Translated, it gives CASSSGTGELFF.

Here the CDR3 DNA reads TGTGCCAGCAGTTACCTAGCGGGACCCTACGAGCAGTACTTC. Translation: CASSYLAGPYEQYF. This rearrangement joins TRBV6-5 to TRBJ2-7, with 9 nucleotides matching TRBD2. The trim removed 2 bases at V and 2 bases at J, leaving 1 base unmatched. Germline lookup yields CDR1 MNHEY and CDR2 SVGAGI. CDR3 size: 14 residues.

This clone is a singleton in its sample. V gene TRBV6-5 combines with J gene TRBJ1-3, with D unclear. V shed 6 bases and J shed 6 bases, with 15 bases lying between them. CDR1 and CDR2 from the germline V gene are MNHEY and SVGAGI. The CDR3 loop spans 14 amino acids. The CDR3 sequence: CASSLTFSPNTIYF. The CDR3 DNA follows: TGTGCCAGCAGCCTCACTTTTTCGCCAAACACCATATATTTT.

This chain connects TRBV2 to TRBJ2-7; 7 bases fit TRBD2. CDR3 length: 14 residues. Germline V CDR1 and CDR2: SNHLY, FYNNEI. V was clipped by 1 base and J by 4 bases; unmatched bases: 4. Here the CDR3 reads CASSEGGSGYEQYF. The DNA for the CDR3 is TGTGCCAGCAGTGAAGGCGGGAGTGGGTACGAGCAGTACTTC.

This clone was seen more than once but under ten times. This chain links TRBV7-9 with TRBJ2-1; 15 positions match TRBD2. Germline CDR1 reads SEHNR; CDR2 reads FQNEAQ (reference sequence). The CDR3 has 14 residues. V lost 5 bases and J lost 13; bases outside the gene matches: 6. The CDR3 DNA reads TGTGCCAGCAGCCGGGGACTAGCGGGAGGAAAACAGTTCTTC. This encodes CASSRGLAGGKQFF.

V gene TRBV28 combines with J gene TRBJ1-3; D possibly corresponds to TRBD1 (5 bases). The germline CDR1 and CDR2 sequences are MDHEN and SYDVKM. The CDR3 consists of 16 residues. Trimming stripped 6 bases from V and 2 bases from J, with 17 bases between. CDR3: CASRPEGRGAGNTIYF. In DNA, the CDR3 is TGTGCCAGCAGACCCGAGGGGAGAGGGGCTGGAAACACCATATATTTT.

This clone was detected only a few times. The V call is TRBV5-1, the J call TRBJ2-7, with 7 bases that match TRBD2. Germline loops: CDR1 SGHRS, CDR2 YFSETQ. This CDR3 has 15 amino acids. Trimming at V came to 0 bases and at J to 2 bases, leaving 5 bases not matched to a gene. In nucleotides, the CDR3 is TGCGCCAGCAGCTTGGCCGGGACTAACCCCTACGAGCAGTACTTC. This encodes CASSLAGTNPYEQYF.

The chain has TRBV5-4 and TRBJ2-2; TRBD1 matches 7 bases. CDR1 and CDR2 from the germline V gene are SGHNT and YYREEE (reference sequence). The CDR3 runs to 15 residues. V was pared by 6 bases and J by 3 bases, with 8 bases of the junction left unmatched. The CDR3: CASTKRQGDTGELFF. The CDR3 nucleotides are TGTGCCAGCACCAAACGACAGGGTGACACCGGGGAGCTGTTTTTT.

This sequence joins TRBV5-4 and TRBJ2-1; the D is unclear. This CDR3 is 17 amino acids long. From germline, CDR1 is SGHNT and CDR2 YYREEE (reference sequence). Trimming removed 0 bases from V and 0 bases from J, with 13 bases in between. The chain's CDR3 is CASSLGSSDSSYNEQFF. CDR3 coding DNA: TGTGCCAGCAGCTTGGGTTCGAGCGATAGCTCCTACAATGAGCAGTTCTTC.

This clone has more than one count but fewer than ten. The chain uses TRBV28 and TRBJ1-4, with unresolved D. CDR3 length equals 12 residues. Per the germline V gene, CDR1 is MDHEN and CDR2 is SYDVKM. Trimming stripped 1 base from V and 9 bases from J, with 6 bases between. CDR3 coding DNA: TGTGCCAGCAGTTTATTTCGTAAAAAACTGTTTTTT. This sequence encodes CASSLFRKKLFF. The whole variable domain, remainder taken from reference TRBV28 and TRBJ1-4, is DVKVTQSSRYLVKRTGEKVFLECVQDMDHENMFWYRQDPGLGLRLIYFSYDVKMKEKGDIPEGYSVSREKKERFSLILESASTNQTSMYLCASSLFRKKLFFGSGTQLSVL.

The chain recombines TRBV2 with TRBJ2-7; no clear D gene. V lost 11 bases to trimming and J lost 4 bases, with 12 bases between them. CDR3 length equals 11 residues. Germline V gene lookup returns CDR1 SNHLY and CDR2 FYNNEI. The chain's CDR3 is CAGSTGYEQYF. CDR3 coding DNA: TGTGCCGGCTCAACCGGTTACGAGCAGTACTTC. Looking up the rest from reference TRBV2 and TRBJ2-7 gives the full variable domain: EPEVTQTPSHQVTQMGQEVILRCVPISNHLYFYWYRQILGQKVEFLVSFYNNEISEKSEIFDDQFSVERPDGSNFTLKIRSTKLEDSAMYFCAGSTGYEQYFGPGTRLTVT.

The chain couples TRBV5-6 to TRBJ1-2; D is perhaps TRBD1 (5 bases). Per germline, CDR1 SGHDT and CDR2 YYEEEE. The CDR3 sequence is 14 residues long. Trimming cost V 5 bases and J 4 bases, with 15 bases left between them. This chain's CDR3 is CASSTGTPGYGYTF. In nucleotides, the CDR3 is TGTGCCAGCAGTACTGGGACTCCCGGCTATGGCTACACCTTC.

V usage is TRBV10-2 and J usage is TRBJ1-4; TRBD1 matches at 7 bases. The germline CDR1 and CDR2 sequences are WSHSY and SAAADI. The CDR3 has 15 amino acids. V shed 5 bases, J shed 3 bases, and the junction held 6 bases outside the gene matches. CDR3 amino acids: CASSPTRGPNEKLFF. CDR3 DNA: TGCGCCAGCAGTCCCACGAGGGGGCCTAATGAAAAACTGTTTTTT.